Listed below are T cell receptor beta chains from one sample, sequenced in a study of blood T cell repertoires in COVID-19. The protocol was immunoSEQ multiplex PCR, while the TCRdb copy is restricted to in-frame clones and leaves out a portion. The sample holds fewer than 500,000 clones, around 87% seen once. The sample comprised PBMCs or T cells enriched from blood (not recorded which). These receptor sequences come from a woman aged 30 to 39 with acute COVID-19. The CDR3 runs from the conserved cysteine through the conserved F or W. The order of the fields is V gene, clone size, J gene, CDR3 length, CDR3 protein. Clone size appears in some rows only: once, few, many, or a class for an expanded clone.

TRBV29-1,NA,TRBJ2-7,14,CSAHLDRGQGEQYF
TRBV18,NA,TRBJ2-1,15,CASSPGAGGPNEQFF
TRBV5-5,once,TRBJ1-2,12,CASSTRQGTYTF
TRBV20-1,NA,TRBJ1-6,14,CSASFAGGNSPLHF
TRBV4-2,NA,TRBJ2-3,16,CASSQILAGGRDTQYF
TRBV7-8,NA,TRBJ1-1,15,CASSSQGSGATEAFF
TRBV5-6,NA,TRBJ1-1,15,CASSLDGTGGTEAFF
TRBV24-1,NA,TRBJ1-5,16,CATSDSLPGSNQPQHF
TRBV7-2,NA,TRBJ2-5,15,CASSLLGSAVETQYF
TRBV11-2,NA,TRBJ2-2,15,CASSLGGLYTGELFF
TRBV19,NA,TRBJ1-2,15,CASSSGQASNYGYTF
TRBV4-1,once,TRBJ1-2,14,CASSQPGHSYGYTF
TRBV9,NA,TRBJ1-4,17,CASSHGTGEEANEKLFF
TRBV9,NA,TRBJ2-2,14,CASSVAGFAGELFF
TRBV5-1,NA,TRBJ1-1,13,CASSLTSSGEAFF
TRBV6-5,once,TRBJ1-4,14,CASSYLAPNEKLFF
TRBV14,NA,TRBJ2-3,15,CASSPARSSTDTQYF
TRBV11-2,NA,TRBJ1-2,13,CASSAGQGAGYTF
TRBV3-1/TRBV3-2,NA,TRBJ1-6,18,CASSPGKIVGRGISPLHF
TRBV9,once,TRBJ1-3,14,CASSVDTGLNTIYF
TRBV5-5,NA,TRBJ2-5,14,CASSLGGPPETQYF
TRBV29-1,once,TRBJ1-1,10,CSAKGWEAFF
TRBV6-1,NA,TRBJ1-5,16,CASSVGRGVSNQPQHF
TRBV5-6,NA,TRBJ2-5,17,CASSSLTGINVRETQYF
TRBV19,once,TRBJ1-2,12,CASSIVRGGYTF
TRBV6-2/TRBV6-3,NA,TRBJ2-7,13,CASSRDRDYEQYF
TRBV5-1,NA,TRBJ2-1,18,CASSSYLTSGGAYNEQFF
TRBV5-1,NA,TRBJ1-5,16,CASSRGGADSNQPQHF
TRBV2,NA,TRBJ1-5,15,CASSERTGLGQPQHF
TRBV28,NA,TRBJ2-3,17,CASSTRLAGGNTDTQYF